This TCR beta chain was captured in a study of blood T cell repertoires in COVID-19. As handled by the study authors: By means of reference gene primer amplification, nucleated cell counts were estimated. The protocol was immunoSEQ multiplex PCR, while the TCRdb copy is restricted to in-frame clones and leaves out a portion. The DNA was the basis for D and trimming; V, J and clone size are from that table. The table shows roughly 70,000 clones, with under 85% occurring only once. V lost 3 bases and J lost 4; bases outside the gene matches: 8. Germline CDR1 reads MNHEY; CDR2 reads SMNVEV (reference sequence). The CDR3 is 16 amino acids.

This chain uses TRBV27 with TRBJ2-7; 11 bases match TRBD2. Sequencing used peripheral blood. The sequence was obtained from a man in his sixties or seventies with acute or convalescent COVID-19. CDR3 DNA sequence: TGTGCCAGCAGTTTTGGCCCGGGACTAGCGGCTTACGAGCAGTACTTC. Translation: CASSFGPGLAAYEQYF.